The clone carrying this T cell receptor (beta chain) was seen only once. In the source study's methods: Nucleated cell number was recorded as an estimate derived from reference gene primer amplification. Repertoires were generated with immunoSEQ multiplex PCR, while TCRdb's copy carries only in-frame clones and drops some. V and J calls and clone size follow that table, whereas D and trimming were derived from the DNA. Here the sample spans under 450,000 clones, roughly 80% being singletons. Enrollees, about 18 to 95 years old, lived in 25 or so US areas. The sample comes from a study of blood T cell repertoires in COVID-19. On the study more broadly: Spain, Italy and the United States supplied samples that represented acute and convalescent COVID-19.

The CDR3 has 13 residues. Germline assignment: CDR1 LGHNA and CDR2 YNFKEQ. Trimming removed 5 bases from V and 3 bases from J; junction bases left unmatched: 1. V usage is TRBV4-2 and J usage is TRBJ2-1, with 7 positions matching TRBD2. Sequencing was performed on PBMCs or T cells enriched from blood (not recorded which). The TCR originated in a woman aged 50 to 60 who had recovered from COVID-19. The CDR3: CASSGGSYNEQFF. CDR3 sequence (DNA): TGTGCCAGCAGCGGCGGGAGCTACAATGAGCAGTTCTTC.